This TCR beta chain was observed in a study of OX40 agonist ivuxolimab in advanced cancers. Study-level information: Participants could have had prior anti-PD-1, anti-PD-L1 or anti-CTLA-4 therapy, and around 43% had some.

Data came from immunoSEQ multiplex PCR; TCRdb stores just in-frame clones and leaves some out. This repertoire shows 65,000 to 70,000 clones, approximately 90% found once; its top ten account for 0.25% to 0.3%. Germline lookup yields CDR1 SGHDT and CDR2 YYEEEE. V lost 4 bases, J lost 2 bases, and 9 bases stayed unmatched. The CDR3 has 17 residues. Overall study results and limits: Nonresponders included some who also had low normalized T-cell clonal expansion.

With regard to this clone: The antigen remains unidentified.

The sequence was obtained from an adult with an advanced solid tumor such as melanoma, head and neck, liver or kidney cancer. The sequencing here drew on CD4+ or CD8+ T cells sorted from blood, taken in a trial of the OX40 agonist ivuxolimab. The chain recombines TRBV5-6 with TRBJ1-4; 9 bases match TRBD1. This chain's CDR3 is CASSPTGGRRTNEKLFF. The CDR3 coding sequence is TGTGCCAGCAGCCCGACAGGGGGGAGGAGGACTAATGAAAAACTGTTTTTT.